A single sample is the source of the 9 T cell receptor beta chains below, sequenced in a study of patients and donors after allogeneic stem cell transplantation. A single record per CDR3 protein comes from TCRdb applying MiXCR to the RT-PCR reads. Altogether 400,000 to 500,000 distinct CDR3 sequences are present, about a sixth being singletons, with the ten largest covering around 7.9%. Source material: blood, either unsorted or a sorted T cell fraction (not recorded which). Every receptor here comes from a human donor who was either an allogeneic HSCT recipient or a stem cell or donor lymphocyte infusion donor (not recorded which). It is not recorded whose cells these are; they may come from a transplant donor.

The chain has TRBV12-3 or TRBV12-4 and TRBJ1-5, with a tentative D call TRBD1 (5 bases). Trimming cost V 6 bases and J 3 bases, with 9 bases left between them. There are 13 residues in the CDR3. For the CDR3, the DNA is TGTGCCAGCAGAAGGACACTCAATCAGCCCCAGCATTTT. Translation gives CASRRTLNQPQHF.

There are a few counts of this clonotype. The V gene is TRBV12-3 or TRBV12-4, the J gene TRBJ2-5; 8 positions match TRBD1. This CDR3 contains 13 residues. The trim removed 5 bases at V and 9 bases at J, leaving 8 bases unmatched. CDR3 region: CASSPGAQGAQYF. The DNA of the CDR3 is TGTGCCAGCAGTCCCGGGGCACAGGGGGCCCAGTACTTC.

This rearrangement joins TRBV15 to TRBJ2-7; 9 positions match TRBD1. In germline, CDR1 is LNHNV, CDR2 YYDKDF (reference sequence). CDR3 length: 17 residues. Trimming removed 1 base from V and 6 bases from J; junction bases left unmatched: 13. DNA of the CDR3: TGTGCCACCAGCAGAGGTATCCCCGGGACAGGGCTTGCCGAGCAGTACTTC. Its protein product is CATSRGIPGTGLAEQYF. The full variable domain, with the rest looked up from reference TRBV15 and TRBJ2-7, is DAMVIQNPRYQVTQFGKPVTLSCSQTLNHNVMYWYQQKSSQAPKLLFHYYDKDFNNEADTPDNFQSRRPNTSFCFLDIRSPGLGDTAMYLCATSRGIPGTGLAEQYFGPGTRLTVT.

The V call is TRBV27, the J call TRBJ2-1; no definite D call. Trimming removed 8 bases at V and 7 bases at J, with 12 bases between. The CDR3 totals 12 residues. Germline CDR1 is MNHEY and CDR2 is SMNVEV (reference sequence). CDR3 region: CASGWYGNEQFF. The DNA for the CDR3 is TGTGCCAGCGGATGGTATGGGAATGAGCAGTTCTTC.

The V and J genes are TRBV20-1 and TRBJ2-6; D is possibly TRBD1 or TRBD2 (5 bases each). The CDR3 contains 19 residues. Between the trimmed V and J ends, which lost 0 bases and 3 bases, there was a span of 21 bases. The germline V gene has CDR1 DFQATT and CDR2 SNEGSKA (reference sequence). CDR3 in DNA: TGCAGTGCTAGAGATCTTCTCCCCCCACGGGGCGATGGGGCCAACGTCCTGACTTTC. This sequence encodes CSARDLLPPRGDGANVLTF.

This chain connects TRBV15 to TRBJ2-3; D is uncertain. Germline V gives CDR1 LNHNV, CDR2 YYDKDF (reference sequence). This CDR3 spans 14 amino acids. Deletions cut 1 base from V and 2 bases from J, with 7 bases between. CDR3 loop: CATSRGQVTDTQYF. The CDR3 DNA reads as TGTGCCACCAGCAGAGGTCAAGTCACAGATACGCAGTATTTT.

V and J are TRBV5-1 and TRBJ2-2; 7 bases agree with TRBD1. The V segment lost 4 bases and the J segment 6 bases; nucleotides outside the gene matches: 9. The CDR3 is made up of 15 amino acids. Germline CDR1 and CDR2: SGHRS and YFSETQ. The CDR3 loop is CASSPTGKHSGELFF. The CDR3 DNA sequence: TGCGCCAGCAGCCCGACAGGGAAACACTCCGGGGAGCTGTTTTTT.

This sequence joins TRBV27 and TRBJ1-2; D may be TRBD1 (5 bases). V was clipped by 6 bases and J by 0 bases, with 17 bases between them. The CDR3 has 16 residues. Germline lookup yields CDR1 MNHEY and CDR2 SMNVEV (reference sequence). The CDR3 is CASRTIIRGANYGYTF. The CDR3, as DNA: TGTGCCAGCAGGACCATCATAAGGGGCGCTAACTATGGCTACACCTTC.

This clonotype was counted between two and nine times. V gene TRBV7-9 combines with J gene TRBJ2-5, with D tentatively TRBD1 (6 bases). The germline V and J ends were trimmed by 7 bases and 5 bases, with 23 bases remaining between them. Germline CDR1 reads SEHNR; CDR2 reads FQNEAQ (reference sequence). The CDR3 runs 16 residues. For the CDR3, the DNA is TGTGCCAGCAACCAACACAGGGTATCCTCCGGGGAGACCCAGTACTTC. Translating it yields CASNQHRVSSGETQYF.